Presented here are 13 T cell receptor beta chains from one specimen sequenced in a study of T-cell reconstitution after alpha-beta-depleted transplantation in children. The TCRbeta library incorporated unique molecular identifiers. MiXCR was run by TCRdb on the PCR reads, yielding one entry per CDR3 protein. The sample has 800,000 to 1,000,000 distinct CDR3 sequences; roughly 29% are singletons. Sequenced material: PBMCs, mostly from graft donor cells, taken 360 days after TCRalphabeta/CD19-depleted stem cell transplant. These receptors came from a boy in the first two years of life who had a stem cell transplant for SCID, so the T cells may come from the graft donor.

This clonotype was detected a few times. This rearrangement joins TRBV7-8 to TRBJ2-7; no reliable D call. Germline CDR1 reads SGHVS; CDR2 reads FQNEAQ. With 1 base removed from V and 3 bases from J, the gap between germline ends came to 10 bases. The CDR3 runs 14 residues. This chain's CDR3 is CASSLGSPHYEQYF. In DNA form, the CDR3 reads TGTGCCAGCAGCTTAGGCAGTCCCCACTACGAGCAGTACTTC.

The table lists this clonotype with a few counts. The chain couples TRBV30 to TRBJ2-7; a possible D gene is TRBD1 (6 bases). The CDR3 is 14 amino acids. With 3 bases removed from V and 2 bases from J, the gap between germline ends came to 14 bases. CDR1 and CDR2 (germline): GTSNPN, SVGIG (reference sequence). The CDR3 region is CAWSKQGRAYEQYF. The CDR3 nucleotides are TGTGCCTGGAGCAAACAGGGACGGGCCTACGAGCAGTACTTC.

This clonotype was seen a handful of times. The chain couples TRBV20-1 to TRBJ2-1; D gene ambiguous. V gave up 3 bases and J gave up 6 bases, with 9 bases separating them. The CDR3 runs 12 residues. Germline V gene data show CDR1 as DFQATT and CDR2 as SNEGSKA (reference sequence). The CDR3 reads CSASSRFNEQFF. CDR3 DNA sequence: TGCAGTGCTAGTAGCCGGTTCAATGAGCAGTTCTTC.

The sample holds a few counts of this clonotype. The J gene is TRBJ2-1, the V gene TRBV27; D is perhaps TRBD1 (5 bases). The CDR3 loop spans 14 amino acids. The germline V and J ends were trimmed by 5 bases and 4 bases, with 12 bases remaining between them. The germline V gene encodes CDR1 MNHEY and CDR2 SMNVEV (reference sequence). The CDR3 loop reads CASSPLGPYNEQFF. Here the CDR3 DNA reads TGTGCCAGCAGTCCCCTGGGGCCTTACAATGAGCAGTTCTTC.

This clonotype was observed a handful of times. The rearrangement joins TRBV10-2 to TRBJ2-7; D is unclear. There are 15 residues in the CDR3. Trimming stripped 0 bases from V and 4 bases from J, with 13 bases between. Germline V CDR1 and CDR2: WSHSY, SAAADI. CDR3 protein: CASSESRHGEYEQYF. CDR3 DNA sequence: TGCGCCAGCAGTGAGTCGAGACACGGAGAGTACGAGCAGTACTTC.

This clonotype was picked up a small number of times. The chain carries TRBV19 and TRBJ1-2; D uncertain. This CDR3 is built from 14 residues. Trimming removed 3 bases from V and 2 bases from J, with 10 bases in between. The germline V gene has CDR1 LNHDA and CDR2 SQIVND (reference sequence). The CDR3 loop reads CASSIGRANYGYTF. CDR3 bases: TGTGCCAGTAGTATTGGCAGAGCCAACTATGGCTACACCTTC.

This chain links TRBV24-1 with TRBJ2-4, with TRBD1 matching 8 bases. The CDR3 is made up of 15 amino acids. V shed 2 bases and J 5 bases; nucleotides not matched to a gene: 4. Germline CDR1 is KGHDR and CDR2 is SFDVKD. The CDR3 reads CATSDSGGAENIQYF. The CDR3 nucleotides read TGTGCCACCAGTGATTCAGGGGGCGCGGAAAACATTCAGTACTTC.

The rearrangement links TRBV10-3 to TRBJ2-5; the D is unclear. This CDR3 has 12 amino acids. V shed 0 bases and J shed 5 bases, with 4 bases lying between them. Looked up from germline, CDR1 is ENHRY and CDR2 is SYGVKD. The CDR3 bases are TGTGCCATCAGTGAGTCTCCCGAGACCCAGTACTTC. The encoded protein is CAISESPETQYF.

This clonotype was counted between two and nine times. V usage is TRBV7-9 and J usage is TRBJ1-5, with unresolved D. Trimming stripped 1 base from V and 2 bases from J, with 12 bases between. The CDR3 is 16 residues long. Looked up from germline, CDR1 is SEHNR and CDR2 is FQNEAQ (reference sequence). The CDR3 DNA follows: TGTGCCAGCAGCTTAGGGACCGGATCACGCAATCAGCCCCAGCATTTT. Its translation is CASSLGTGSRNQPQHF.

This clonotype showed up just a few times. CDR3 amino acids: CASSWGDSASYNEQFF. The CDR3 nucleotides read TGCGCCAGCAGCTGGGGCGACAGCGCTTCCTACAATGAGCAGTTCTTC. The chain carries TRBV5-1 and TRBJ2-1, with D maybe TRBD1 (5 bases). Deletions cut 3 bases from V and 1 base from J, with 14 bases between. Germline loops: CDR1 SGHRS, CDR2 YFSETQ. The CDR3 sequence is 16 residues long.

This clonotype was detected a few times. This rearrangement joins TRBV20-1 to TRBJ1-3; tentative D call: TRBD1 (5 bases). CDR1 and CDR2 from the germline V gene are DFQATT and SNEGSKA (reference sequence). With 6 bases removed from V and 4 bases from J, the gap between germline ends came to 19 bases. The CDR3 is 15 residues long. This chain's CDR3 is CSAPTMGGWGNTIYF. The CDR3 nucleotides are TGCAGTGCCCCAACAATGGGGGGGTGGGGAAACACCATATATTTT.

This clonotype showed up just a few times. The V gene is TRBV19, the J gene TRBJ1-3, with unresolved D. V gave up 4 bases and J gave up 0 bases, with 13 bases separating them. The germline V gene has CDR1 LNHDA and CDR2 SQIVND (reference sequence). This CDR3 region has 16 residues. CDR3 in amino acids: CASSRTDYLSGNTIYF. The CDR3 nucleotides are TGTGCCAGTAGTAGGACGGATTACCTCTCTGGAAACACCATATATTTT. The full variable domain, its missing parts supplied by reference TRBV19 and TRBJ1-3, is DGGITQSPKYLFRKEGQNVTLSCEQNLNHDAMYWYRQDPGQGLRLIYYSQIVNDFQKGDIAEGYSVSREKKESFPLTVTSAQKNPTAFYLCASSRTDYLSGNTIYFGEGSWLTVV.

This clonotype was counted a few times. The chain joins TRBV5-1 to TRBJ2-3; 10 bases match TRBD2. Germline V gives CDR1 SGHRS, CDR2 YFSETQ. This CDR3 region has 16 residues. With 3 bases clipped from V and 2 bases from J, the junction kept 6 bases outside the gene matches. The CDR3 sequence is CASSSPGLAITDTQYF. The CDR3 coding sequence is TGCGCCAGCAGCTCCCCGGGACTAGCGATCACAGATACGCAGTATTTT.